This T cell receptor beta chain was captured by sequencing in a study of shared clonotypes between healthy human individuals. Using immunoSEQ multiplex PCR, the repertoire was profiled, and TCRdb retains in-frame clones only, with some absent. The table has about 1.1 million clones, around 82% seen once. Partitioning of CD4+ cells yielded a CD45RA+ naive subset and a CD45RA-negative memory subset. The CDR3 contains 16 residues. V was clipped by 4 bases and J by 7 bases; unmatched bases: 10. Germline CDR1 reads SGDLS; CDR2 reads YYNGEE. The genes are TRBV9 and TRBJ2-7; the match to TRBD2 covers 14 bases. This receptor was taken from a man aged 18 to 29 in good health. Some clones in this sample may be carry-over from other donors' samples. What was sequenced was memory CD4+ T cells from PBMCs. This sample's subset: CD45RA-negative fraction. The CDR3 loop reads CASSPRTSGRLGEQYF. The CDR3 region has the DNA TGTGCCAGCAGCCCCCGGACTAGCGGGAGGCTGGGGGAGCAGTACTTC.